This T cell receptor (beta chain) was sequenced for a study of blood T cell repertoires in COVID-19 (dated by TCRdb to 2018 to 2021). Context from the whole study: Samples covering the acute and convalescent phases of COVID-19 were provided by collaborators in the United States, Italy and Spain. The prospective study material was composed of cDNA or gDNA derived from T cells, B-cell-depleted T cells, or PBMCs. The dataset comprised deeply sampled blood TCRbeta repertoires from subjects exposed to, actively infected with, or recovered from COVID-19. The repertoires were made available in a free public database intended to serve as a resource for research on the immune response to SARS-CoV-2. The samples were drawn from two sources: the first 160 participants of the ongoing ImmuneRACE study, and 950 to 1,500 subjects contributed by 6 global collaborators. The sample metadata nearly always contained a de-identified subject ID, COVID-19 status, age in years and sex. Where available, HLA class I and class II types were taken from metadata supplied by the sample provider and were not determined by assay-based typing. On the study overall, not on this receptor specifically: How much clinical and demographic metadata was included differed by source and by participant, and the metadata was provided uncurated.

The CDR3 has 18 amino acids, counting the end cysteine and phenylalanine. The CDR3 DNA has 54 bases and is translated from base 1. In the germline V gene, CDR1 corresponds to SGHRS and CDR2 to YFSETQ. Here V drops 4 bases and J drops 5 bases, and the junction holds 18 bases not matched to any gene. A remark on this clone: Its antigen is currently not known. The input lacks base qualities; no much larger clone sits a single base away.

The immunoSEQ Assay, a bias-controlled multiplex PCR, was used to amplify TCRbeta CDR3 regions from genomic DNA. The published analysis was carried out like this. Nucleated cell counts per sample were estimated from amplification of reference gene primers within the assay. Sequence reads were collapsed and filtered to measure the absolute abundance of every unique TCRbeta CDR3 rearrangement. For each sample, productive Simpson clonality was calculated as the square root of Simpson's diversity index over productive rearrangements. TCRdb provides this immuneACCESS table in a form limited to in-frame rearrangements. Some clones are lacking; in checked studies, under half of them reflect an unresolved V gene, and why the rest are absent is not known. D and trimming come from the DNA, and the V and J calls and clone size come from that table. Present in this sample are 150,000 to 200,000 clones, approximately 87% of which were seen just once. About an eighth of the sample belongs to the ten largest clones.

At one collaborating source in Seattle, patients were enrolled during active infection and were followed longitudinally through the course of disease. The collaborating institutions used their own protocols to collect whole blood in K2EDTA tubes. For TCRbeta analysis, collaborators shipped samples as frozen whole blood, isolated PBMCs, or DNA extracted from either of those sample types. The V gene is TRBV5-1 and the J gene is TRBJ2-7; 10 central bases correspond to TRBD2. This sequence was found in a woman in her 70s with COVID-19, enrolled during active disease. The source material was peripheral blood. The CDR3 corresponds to CASSPVRRSGRANDEQYF. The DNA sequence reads TGCGCCAGCAGCCCGGTGCGTCGAAGCGGGAGGGCTAACGACGAGCAGTACTTC.